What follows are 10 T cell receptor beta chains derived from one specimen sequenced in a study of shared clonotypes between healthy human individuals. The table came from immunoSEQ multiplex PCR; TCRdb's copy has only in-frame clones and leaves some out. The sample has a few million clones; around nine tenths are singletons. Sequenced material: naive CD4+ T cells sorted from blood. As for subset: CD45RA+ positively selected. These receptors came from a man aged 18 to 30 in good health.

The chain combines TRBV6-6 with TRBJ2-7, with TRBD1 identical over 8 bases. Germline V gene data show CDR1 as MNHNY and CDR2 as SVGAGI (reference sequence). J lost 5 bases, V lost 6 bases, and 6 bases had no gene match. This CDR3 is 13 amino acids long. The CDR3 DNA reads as TGTGCCAGCAGCCTCAGGGGGCGCGACGAGCAGTACTTC. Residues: CASSLRGRDEQYF.

CDR3 DNA sequence: TGTGCCAGCAGTGAAGGACGGGGGGGCACAGATACGCAGTATTTT. This gives the protein CASSEGRGGTDTQYF. The chain joins TRBV2 to TRBJ2-3, with 7 bases that match TRBD2. Per germline, CDR1 SNHLY and CDR2 FYNNEI. There are 15 residues in the CDR3. J was trimmed by 1 base and V by 1 base; bases with no gene match: 2. The entire variable domain, with the rest obtained from reference TRBV2 and TRBJ2-3, is as follows: EPEVTQTPSHQVTQMGQEVILRCVPISNHLYFYWYRQILGQKVEFLVSFYNNEISEKSEIFDDQFSVERPDGSNFTLKIRSTKLEDSAMYFCASSEGRGGTDTQYFGPGTRLTVL.

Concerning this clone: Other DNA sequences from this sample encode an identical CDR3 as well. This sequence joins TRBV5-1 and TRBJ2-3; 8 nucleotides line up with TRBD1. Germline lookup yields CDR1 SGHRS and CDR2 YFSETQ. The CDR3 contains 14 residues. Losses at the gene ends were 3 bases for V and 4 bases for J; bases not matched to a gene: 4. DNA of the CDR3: TGCGCCAGCAGCTCCGGGACAGGAGCAGATACGCAGTATTTT. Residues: CASSSGTGADTQYF.

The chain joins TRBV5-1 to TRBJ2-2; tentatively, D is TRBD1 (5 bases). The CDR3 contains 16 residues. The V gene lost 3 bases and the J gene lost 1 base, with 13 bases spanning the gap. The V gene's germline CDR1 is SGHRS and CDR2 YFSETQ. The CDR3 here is CASSSRQTLNTGELFF. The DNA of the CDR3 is TGCGCCAGCAGCTCCCGACAGACCTTGAACACCGGGGAGCTGTTTTTT.

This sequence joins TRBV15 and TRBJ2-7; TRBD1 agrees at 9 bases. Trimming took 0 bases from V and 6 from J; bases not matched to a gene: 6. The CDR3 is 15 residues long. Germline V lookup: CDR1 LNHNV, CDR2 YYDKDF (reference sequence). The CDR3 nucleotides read TGTGCCACCAGCAGAGAATGGGACAGGGATGTCGAGCAGTACTTC. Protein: CATSREWDRDVEQYF.

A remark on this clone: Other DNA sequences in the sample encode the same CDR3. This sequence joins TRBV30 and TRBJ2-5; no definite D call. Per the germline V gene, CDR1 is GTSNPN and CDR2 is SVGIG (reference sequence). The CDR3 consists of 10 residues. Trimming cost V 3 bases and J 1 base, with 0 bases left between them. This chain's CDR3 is CAWSQETQYF. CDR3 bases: TGTGCCTGGAGCCAAGAGACCCAGTACTTC.

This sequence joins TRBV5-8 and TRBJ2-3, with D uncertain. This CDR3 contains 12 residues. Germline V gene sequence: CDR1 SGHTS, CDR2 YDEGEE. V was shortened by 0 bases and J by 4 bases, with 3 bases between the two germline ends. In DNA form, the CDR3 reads TGTGCCAGCAGCTTGGTACCAGATACGCAGTATTTT. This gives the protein CASSLVPDTQYF.

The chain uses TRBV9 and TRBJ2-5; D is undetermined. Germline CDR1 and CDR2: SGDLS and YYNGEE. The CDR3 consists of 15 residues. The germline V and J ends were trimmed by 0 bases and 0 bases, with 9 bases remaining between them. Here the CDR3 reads CASSVEQSYQETQYF. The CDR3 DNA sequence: TGTGCCAGCAGCGTAGAACAATCGTACCAAGAGACCCAGTACTTC.

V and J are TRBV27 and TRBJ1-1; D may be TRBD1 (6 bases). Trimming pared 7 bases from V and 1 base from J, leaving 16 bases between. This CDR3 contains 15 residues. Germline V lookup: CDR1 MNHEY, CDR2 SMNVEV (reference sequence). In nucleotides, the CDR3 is TGTGCCAGCATACCCCTAGGGGGTCCGAACACTGAAGCTTTCTTT. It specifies CASIPLGGPNTEAFF.

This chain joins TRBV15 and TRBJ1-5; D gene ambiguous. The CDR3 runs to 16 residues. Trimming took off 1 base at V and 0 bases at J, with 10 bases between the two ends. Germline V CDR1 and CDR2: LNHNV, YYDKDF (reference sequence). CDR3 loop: CATSRAGGNSNQPQHF. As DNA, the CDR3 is TGTGCCACCAGCAGAGCTGGCGGAAATAGCAATCAGCCCCAGCATTTT.